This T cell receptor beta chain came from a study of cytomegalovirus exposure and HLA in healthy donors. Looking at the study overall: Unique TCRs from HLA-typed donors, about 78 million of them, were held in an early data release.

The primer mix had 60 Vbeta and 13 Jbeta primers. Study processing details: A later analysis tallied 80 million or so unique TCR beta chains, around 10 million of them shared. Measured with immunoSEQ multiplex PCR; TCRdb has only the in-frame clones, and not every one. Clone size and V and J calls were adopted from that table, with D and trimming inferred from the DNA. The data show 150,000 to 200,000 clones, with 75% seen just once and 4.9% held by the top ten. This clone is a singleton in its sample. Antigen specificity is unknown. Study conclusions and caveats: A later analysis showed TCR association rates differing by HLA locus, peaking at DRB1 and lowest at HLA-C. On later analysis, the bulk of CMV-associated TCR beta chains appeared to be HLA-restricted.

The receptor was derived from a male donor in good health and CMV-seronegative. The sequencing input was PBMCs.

The chain's CDR3 is CASSLSGLAGGPSTDTQYF. CDR3 coding DNA: TGTGCCAGCAGCTTGTCTGGTCTAGCGGGAGGGCCTAGCACAGATACGCAGTATTTT. The chain employs TRBV7-8 and TRBJ2-3; 12 bases map to TRBD2. From germline, CDR1 is SGHVS and CDR2 FQNEAQ. The CDR3 is made up of 19 amino acids. The trim removed 3 bases at V and 0 bases at J, leaving 10 bases unmatched.